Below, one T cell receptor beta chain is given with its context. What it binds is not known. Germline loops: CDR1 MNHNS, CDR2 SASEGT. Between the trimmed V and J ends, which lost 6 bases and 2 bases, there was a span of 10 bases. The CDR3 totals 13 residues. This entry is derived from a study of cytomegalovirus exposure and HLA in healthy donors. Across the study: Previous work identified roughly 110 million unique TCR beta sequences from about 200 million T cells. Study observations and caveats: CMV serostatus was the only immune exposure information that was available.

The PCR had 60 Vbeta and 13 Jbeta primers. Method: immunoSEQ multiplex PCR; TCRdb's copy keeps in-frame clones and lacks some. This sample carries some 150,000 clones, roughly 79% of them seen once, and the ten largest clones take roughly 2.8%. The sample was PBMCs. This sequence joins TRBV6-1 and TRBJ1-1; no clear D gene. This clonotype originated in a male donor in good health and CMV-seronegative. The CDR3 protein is CASRREPNTEAFF. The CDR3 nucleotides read TGTGCCAGCAGGCGGGAGCCAAACACTGAAGCTTTCTTT.